This TCR beta chain was retrieved from a study of T cell repertoires in cytomegalovirus infection. Study details: CMV epitopes in the study were HLA-C-restricted (recently identified) and HLA-B-restricted (well studied). Public TCR beta signatures indicated both CMV infection and matching HLA type. Study-wide results and caveats: In two of eight donors, the top clonotype was HLA-C-restricted CMV-specific. Individuals carrying CMV plus the relevant HLA were identified by cumulative frequency of public TCR beta families.

This clonotype was found a few times. Antigen unknown. V shed 1 base and J shed 3 bases, with 13 bases lying between them. This CDR3 contains 15 residues. Germline V gives CDR1 SNHLY, CDR2 FYNNEI. TCRdb itself ran the reads through MiXCR, one entry per CDR3 protein. This table holds approximately 1,000,000 distinct CDR3 sequences, less than 35% found once. This specimen consisted of cultured CD8+ T cells from PBMCs, obtained from culture after CMV antigen stimulation. V is TRBV2 and J is TRBJ2-7; TRBD2 might be the D (6 bases). This receptor was identified in a human donor in good health (CMV status not recorded). Some clones in this sample may be carry-over from other donors' samples. The CDR3 DNA reads as TGTGCCAGCAGTGAAGTTGGCGGGACCTACTACGAGCAGTACTTC. As protein: CASSEVGGTYYEQYF. The full variable domain, completed using reference TRBV2 and TRBJ2-7, is EPEVTQTPSHQVTQMGQEVILRCVPISNHLYFYWYRQILGQKVEFLVSFYNNEISEKSEIFDDQFSVERPDGSNFTLKIRSTKLEDSAMYFCASSEVGGTYYEQYFGPGTRLTVT.